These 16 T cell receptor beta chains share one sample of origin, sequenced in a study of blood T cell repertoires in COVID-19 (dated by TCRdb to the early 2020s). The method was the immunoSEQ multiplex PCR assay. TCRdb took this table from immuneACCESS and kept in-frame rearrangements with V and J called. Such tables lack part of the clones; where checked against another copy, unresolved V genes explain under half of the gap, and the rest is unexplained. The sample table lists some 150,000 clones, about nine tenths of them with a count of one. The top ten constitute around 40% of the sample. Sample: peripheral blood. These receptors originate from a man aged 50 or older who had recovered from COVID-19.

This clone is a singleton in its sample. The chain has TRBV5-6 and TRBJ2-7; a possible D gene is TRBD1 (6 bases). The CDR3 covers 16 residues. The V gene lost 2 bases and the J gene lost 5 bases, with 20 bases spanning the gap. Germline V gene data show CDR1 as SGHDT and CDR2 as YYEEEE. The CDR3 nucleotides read TGTGCCAGCAGCTTCGGCACAGGCAGGGGATCCCACGAGCAGTACTTC. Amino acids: CASSFGTGRGSHEQYF. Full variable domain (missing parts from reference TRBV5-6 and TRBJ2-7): DAGVTQSPTHLIKTRGQQVTLRCSPKSGHDTVSWYQQALGQGPQFIFQYYEEEERQRGNFPDRFSGHQFPNYSSELNVNALLLGDSALYLCASSFGTGRGSHEQYFGPGTRLTVT.

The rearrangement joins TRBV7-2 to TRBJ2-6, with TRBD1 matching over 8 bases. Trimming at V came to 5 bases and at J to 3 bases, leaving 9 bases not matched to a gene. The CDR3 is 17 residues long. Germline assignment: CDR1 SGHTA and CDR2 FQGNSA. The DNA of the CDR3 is TGTGCCAGCAGCCAAAGGACAGGGTTAGGTGGGGCCAACGTCCTGACTTTC. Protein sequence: CASSQRTGLGGANVLTF.

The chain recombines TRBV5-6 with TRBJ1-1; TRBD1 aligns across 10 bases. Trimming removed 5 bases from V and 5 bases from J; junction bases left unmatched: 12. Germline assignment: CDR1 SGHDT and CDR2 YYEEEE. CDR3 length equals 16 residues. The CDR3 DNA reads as TGTGCCAGCAGTTTCGACAGGGGGCGCAGAAGGACTGAAGCTTTCTTT. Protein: CASSFDRGRRRTEAFF.

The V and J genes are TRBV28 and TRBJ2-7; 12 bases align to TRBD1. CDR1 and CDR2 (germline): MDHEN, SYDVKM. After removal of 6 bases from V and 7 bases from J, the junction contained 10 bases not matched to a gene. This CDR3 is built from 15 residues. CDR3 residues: CASRTPGQGAGEQYF. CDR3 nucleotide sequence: TGTGCCAGCAGGACACCGGGACAGGGGGCCGGGGAGCAGTACTTC.

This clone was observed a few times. The DNA for the CDR3 is TGTGCCAGTACCAGAGACAGGGACACTGGAAACACCATATATTTT. Its protein is CASTRDRDTGNTIYF. This rearrangement joins TRBV19 to TRBJ1-3; 7 bases align to TRBD1. The V and J ends lost 7 bases and 2 bases, in that order; junction bases with no gene match: 8. Germline CDR1 and CDR2: LNHDA and SQIVND (reference sequence). The CDR3 totals 15 residues.

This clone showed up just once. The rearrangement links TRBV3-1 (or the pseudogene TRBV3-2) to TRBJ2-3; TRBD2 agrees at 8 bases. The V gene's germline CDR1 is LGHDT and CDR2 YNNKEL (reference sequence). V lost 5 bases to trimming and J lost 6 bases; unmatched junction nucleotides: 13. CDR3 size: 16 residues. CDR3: CASSEIHSGVYDTQYF. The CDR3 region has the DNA TGTGCCAGCAGCGAGATACATAGCGGGGTATACGATACGCAGTATTTT.

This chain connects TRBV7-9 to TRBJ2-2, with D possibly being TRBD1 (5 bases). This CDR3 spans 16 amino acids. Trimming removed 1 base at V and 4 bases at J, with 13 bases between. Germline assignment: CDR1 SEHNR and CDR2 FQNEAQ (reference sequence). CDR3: CASSLEGNLLTGELFF. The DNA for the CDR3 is TGTGCCAGCAGCTTAGAGGGGAATCTTCTCACCGGGGAGCTGTTTTTT.

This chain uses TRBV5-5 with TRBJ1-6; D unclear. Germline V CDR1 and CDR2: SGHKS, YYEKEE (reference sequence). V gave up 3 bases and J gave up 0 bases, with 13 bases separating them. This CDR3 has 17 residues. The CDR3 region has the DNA TGTGCCAGCAGCTCGGGAGGGTTACCCTCCTATAATTCACCCCTCCACTTT. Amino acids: CASSSGGLPSYNSPLHF.

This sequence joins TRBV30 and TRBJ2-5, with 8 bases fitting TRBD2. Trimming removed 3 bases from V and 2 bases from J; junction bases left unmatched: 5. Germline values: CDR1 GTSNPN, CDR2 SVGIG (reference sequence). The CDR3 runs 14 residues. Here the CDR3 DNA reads TGTGCCTGGAGGGTAGCGGGAAGTCAAGAGACCCAGTACTTC. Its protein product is CAWRVAGSQETQYF.

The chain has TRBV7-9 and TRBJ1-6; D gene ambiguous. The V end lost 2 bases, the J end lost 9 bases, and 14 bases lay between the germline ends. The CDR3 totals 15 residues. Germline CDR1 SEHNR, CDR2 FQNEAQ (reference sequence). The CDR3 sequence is CASSLTAVIGSPLHF. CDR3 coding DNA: TGTGCCAGCAGCTTAACAGCCGTAATTGGTTCACCCCTCCACTTT.

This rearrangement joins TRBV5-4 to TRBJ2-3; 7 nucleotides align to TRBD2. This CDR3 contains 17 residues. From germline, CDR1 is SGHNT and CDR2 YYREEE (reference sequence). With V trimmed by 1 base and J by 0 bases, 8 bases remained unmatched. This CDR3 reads CASSLKGGGGSTDTQYF. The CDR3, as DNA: TGTGCCAGCAGCTTGAAAGGTGGCGGGGGTAGCACAGATACGCAGTATTTT.

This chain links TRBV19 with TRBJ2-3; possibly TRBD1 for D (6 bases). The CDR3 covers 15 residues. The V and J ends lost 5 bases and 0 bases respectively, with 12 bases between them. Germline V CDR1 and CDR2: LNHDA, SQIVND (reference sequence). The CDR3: CASSSAGESTDTQYF. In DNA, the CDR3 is TGTGCCAGTAGTTCGGCAGGGGAAAGCACAGATACGCAGTATTTT.

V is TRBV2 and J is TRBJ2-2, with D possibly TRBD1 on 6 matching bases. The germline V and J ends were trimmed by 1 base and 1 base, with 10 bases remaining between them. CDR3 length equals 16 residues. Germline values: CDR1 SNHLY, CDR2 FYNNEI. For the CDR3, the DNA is TGTGCCAGCAGTGAAGACGTGACAGGGAACACCGGGGAGCTGTTTTTT. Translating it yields CASSEDVTGNTGELFF.

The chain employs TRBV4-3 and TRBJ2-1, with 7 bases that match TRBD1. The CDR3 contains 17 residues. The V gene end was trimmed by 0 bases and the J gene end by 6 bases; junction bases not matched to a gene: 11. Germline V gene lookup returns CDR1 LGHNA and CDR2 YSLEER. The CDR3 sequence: CASSQEAQGLVGNEQFF. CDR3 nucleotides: TGCGCCAGCAGCCAAGAGGCACAGGGGTTGGTCGGCAATGAGCAGTTCTTC.

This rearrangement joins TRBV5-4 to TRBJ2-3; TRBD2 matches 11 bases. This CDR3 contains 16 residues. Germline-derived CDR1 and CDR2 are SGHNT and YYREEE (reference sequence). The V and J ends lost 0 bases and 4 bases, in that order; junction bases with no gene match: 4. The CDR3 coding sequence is TGTGCCAGCAGCTTGGTAATAGCGGGGGGGGCAGATACGCAGTATTTT. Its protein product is CASSLVIAGGADTQYF. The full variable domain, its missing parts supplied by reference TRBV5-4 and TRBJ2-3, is ETGVTQSPTHLIKTRGQQVTLRCSSQSGHNTVSWYQQALGQGPQFIFQYYREEENGRGNFPPRFSGLQFPNYSSELNVNALELDDSALYLCASSLVIAGGADTQYFGPGTRLTVL.

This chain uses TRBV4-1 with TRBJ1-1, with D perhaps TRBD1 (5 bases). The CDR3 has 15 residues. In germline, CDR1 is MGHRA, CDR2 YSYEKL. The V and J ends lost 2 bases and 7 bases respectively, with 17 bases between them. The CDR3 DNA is TGCGCCAGCAGCCAAATCGCGGGTGGGGGGGGTGAAGCTTTCTTT. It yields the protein CASSQIAGGGGEAFF.